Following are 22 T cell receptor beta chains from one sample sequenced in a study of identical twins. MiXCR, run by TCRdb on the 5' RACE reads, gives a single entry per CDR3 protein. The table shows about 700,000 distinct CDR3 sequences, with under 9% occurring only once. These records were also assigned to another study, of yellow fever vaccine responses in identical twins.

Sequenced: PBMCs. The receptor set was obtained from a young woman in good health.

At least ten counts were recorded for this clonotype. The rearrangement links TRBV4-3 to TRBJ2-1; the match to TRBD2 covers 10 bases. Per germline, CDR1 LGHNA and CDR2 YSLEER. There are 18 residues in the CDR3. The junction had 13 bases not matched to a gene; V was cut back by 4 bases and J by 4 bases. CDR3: CASSPDSERGGSYNEQFF. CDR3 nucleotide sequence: TGCGCCAGCAGCCCCGACTCCGAGCGGGGGGGTTCGTACAATGAGCAGTTCTTC.

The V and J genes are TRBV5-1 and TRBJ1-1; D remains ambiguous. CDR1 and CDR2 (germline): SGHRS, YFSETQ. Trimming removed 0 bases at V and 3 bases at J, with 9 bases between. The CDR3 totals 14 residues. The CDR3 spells CASSLASADTEAFF. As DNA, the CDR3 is TGCGCCAGCAGCTTGGCCTCGGCGGACACTGAAGCTTTCTTT.

The CDR3 here is CASSIKPRDRATRWETQYF. The DNA for the CDR3 is TGTGCCAGCAGCATAAAACCTCGGGACAGGGCTACGAGATGGGAGACCCAGTACTTC. V usage is TRBV5-6 and J usage is TRBJ2-5; 9 nucleotides match TRBD1. CDR1 and CDR2 from the germline V gene are SGHDT and YYEEEE. J was trimmed by 5 bases and V by 4 bases; bases with no gene match: 21. This CDR3 comprises 19 residues.

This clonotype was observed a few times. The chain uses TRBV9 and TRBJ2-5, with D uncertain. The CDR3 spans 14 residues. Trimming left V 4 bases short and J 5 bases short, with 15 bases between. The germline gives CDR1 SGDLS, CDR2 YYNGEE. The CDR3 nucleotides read TGTGCCAGCAGCCACGACCCCGATCTGGAGACCCAGTACTTC. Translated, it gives CASSHDPDLETQYF.

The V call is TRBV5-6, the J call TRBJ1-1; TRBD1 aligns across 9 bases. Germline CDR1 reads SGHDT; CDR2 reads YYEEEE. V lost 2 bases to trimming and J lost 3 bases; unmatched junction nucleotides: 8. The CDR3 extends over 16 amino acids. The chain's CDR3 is CASSLLTGGYHTEAFF. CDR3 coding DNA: TGTGCCAGCAGCTTATTAACAGGGGGCTATCACACTGAAGCTTTCTTT.

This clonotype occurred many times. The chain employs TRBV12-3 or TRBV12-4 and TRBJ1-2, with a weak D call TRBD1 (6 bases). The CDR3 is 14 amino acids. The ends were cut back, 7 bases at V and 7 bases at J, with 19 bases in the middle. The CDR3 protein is CASTPGGAVAGYTF. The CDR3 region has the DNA TGTGCCAGCACTCCTGGGGGGGCGGTCGCTGGCTACACCTTC.

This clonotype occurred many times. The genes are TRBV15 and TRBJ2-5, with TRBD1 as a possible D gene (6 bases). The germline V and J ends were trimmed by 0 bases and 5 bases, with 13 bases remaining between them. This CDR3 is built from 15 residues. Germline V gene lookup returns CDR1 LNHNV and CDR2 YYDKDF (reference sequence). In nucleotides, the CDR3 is TGTGCCACCAGCAGAGATCTTACAGGGAAGGAGACCCAGTACTTC. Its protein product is CATSRDLTGKETQYF. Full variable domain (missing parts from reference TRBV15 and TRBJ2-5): DAMVIQNPRYQVTQFGKPVTLSCSQTLNHNVMYWYQQKSSQAPKLLFHYYDKDFNNEADTPDNFQSRRPNTSFCFLDIRSPGLGDTAMYLCATSRDLTGKETQYFGPGTRLLVL.

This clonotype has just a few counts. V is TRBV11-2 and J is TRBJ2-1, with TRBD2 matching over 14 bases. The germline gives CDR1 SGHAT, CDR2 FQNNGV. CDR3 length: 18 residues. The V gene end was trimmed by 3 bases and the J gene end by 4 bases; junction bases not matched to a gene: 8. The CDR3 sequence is CASSFRLAGGPIYNEQFF. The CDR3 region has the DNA TGTGCCAGCAGCTTCAGACTAGCGGGAGGGCCGATATACAATGAGCAGTTCTTC.

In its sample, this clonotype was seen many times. In DNA, the CDR3 is TGCGCCAGCAGCCAAGATAGACTAGCGCTTAGCACAGATACGCAGTATTTT. This gives the protein CASSQDRLALSTDTQYF. The rearrangement uses TRBV4-1 and TRBJ2-3, with 8 bases matching TRBD2. Losses at the gene ends were 0 bases for V and 0 bases for J; bases not matched to a gene: 5. This CDR3 spans 17 amino acids. Germline CDR1 reads MGHRA; CDR2 reads YSYEKL.

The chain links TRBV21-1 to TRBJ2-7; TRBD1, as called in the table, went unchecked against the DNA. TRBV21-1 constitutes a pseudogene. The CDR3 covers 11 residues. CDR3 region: CALDRTYEQYF. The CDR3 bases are TGTGCCCTGGACAGAACCTACGAGCAGTACTTC.

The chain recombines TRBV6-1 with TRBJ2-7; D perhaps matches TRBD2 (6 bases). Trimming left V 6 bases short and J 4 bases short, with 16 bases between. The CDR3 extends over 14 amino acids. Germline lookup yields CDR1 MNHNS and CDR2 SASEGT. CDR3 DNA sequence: TGTGCCAGCAGGCCGAACGGGGGAAGTTACGAGCAGTACTTC. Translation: CASRPNGGSYEQYF.

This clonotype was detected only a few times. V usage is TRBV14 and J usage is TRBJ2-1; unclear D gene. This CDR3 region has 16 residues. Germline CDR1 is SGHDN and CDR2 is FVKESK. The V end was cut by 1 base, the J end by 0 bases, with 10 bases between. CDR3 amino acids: CASSQVGLGSYNEQFF. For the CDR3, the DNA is TGTGCCAGCAGCCAAGTCGGGTTGGGCTCCTACAATGAGCAGTTCTTC. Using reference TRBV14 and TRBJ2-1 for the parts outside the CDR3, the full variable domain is EAGVTQFPSHSVIEKGQTVTLRCDPISGHDNLYWYRRVMGKEIKFLLHFVKESKQDESGMPNNRFLAERTGGTYSTLKVQPAELEDSGVYFCASSQVGLGSYNEQFFGPGTRLTVL.

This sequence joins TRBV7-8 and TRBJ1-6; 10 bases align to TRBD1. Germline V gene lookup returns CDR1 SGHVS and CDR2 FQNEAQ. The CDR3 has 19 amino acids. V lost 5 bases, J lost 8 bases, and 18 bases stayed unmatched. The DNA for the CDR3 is TGTGCCAGCAGCCCGCGTCCGACAGGGGGCGCGTCTCCCTATTCACCCCTCCACTTT. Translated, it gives CASSPRPTGGASPYSPLHF.

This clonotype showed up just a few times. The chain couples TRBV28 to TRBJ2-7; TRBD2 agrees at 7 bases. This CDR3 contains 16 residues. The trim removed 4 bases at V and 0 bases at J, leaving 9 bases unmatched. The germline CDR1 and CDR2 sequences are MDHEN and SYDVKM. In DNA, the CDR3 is TGTGCCAGCAGTTCCCCCACGAGGGAGGGCTCCTACGAGCAGTACTTC. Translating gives CASSSPTREGSYEQYF.

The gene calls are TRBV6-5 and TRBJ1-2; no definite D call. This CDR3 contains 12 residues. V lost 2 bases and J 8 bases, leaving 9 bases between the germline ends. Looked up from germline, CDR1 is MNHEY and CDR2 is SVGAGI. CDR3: CASSYPGGGYTF. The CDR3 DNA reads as TGTGCCAGCAGTTACCCTGGAGGGGGCTACACCTTC.

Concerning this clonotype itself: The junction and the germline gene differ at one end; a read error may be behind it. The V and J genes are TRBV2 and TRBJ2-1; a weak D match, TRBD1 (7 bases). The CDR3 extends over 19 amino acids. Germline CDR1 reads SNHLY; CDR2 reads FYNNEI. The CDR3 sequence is CTSSFRVLGGTALYVKQFF. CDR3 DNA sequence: TGTACCAGCAGTTTTAGGGTCTTGGGCGGGACAGCCTTGTATGTTAAGCAGTTCTTC.

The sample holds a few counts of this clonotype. The CDR3 bases are TGTGCCACCAGTGGACTAGCGGGGAACACCGGGGAGCTGTTTTTT. It translates to CATSGLAGNTGELFF. This chain links TRBV24-1 with TRBJ2-2, with 10 bases identical to TRBD2. V dropped 5 bases and J dropped 1; count of bases not matched to a gene: 0. Germline V gives CDR1 KGHDR, CDR2 SFDVKD. The CDR3 extends over 15 amino acids.

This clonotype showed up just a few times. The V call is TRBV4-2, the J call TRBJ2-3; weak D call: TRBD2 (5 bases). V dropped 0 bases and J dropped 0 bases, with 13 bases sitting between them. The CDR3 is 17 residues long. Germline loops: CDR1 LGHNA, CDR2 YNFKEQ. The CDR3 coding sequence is TGTGCCAGCAGCCAAGATCTATGGCGGACTAGCACAGATACGCAGTATTTT. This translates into CASSQDLWRTSTDTQYF.

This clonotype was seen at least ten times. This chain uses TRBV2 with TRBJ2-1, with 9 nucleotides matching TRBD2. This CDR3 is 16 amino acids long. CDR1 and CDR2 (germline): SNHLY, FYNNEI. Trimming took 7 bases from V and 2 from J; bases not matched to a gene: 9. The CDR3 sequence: CASTRVTSGTYNEQFF. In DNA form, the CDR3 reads TGTGCCAGCACCCGAGTGACTAGCGGAACCTACAATGAGCAGTTCTTC.

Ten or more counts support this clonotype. This CDR3 reads CASSQDGPAGANTEAFF. The CDR3 coding sequence is TGCGCCAGCAGCCAAGACGGCCCCGCAGGGGCTAACACTGAAGCTTTCTTT. V gene TRBV4-3 combines with J gene TRBJ1-1; weak D call: TRBD1 (6 bases). Germline assignment: CDR1 LGHNA and CDR2 YSLEER. This CDR3 is 17 amino acids long. Trimming took 0 bases from V and 2 from J, leaving 16 bases between them.

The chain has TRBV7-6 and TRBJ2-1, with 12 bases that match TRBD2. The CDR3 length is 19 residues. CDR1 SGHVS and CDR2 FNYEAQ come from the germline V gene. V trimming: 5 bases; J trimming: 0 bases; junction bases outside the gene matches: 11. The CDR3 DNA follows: TGTGCCAGCAGCCAACTAGCGGGAGGAAGTGCAGGCTCCTACAATGAGCAGTTCTTC. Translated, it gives CASSQLAGGSAGSYNEQFF. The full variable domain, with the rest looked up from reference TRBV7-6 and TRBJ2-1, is GAGVSQSPRYKVTKRGQDVALRCDPISGHVSLYWYRQALGQGPEFLTYFNYEAQQDKSGLPNDRFSAERPEGSISTLTIQRTEQRDSAMYRCASSQLAGGSAGSYNEQFFGPGTRLTVL.

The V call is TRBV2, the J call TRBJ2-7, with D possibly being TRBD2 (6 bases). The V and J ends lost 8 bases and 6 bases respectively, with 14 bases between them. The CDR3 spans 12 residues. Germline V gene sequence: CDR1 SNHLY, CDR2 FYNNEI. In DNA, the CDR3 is TGTGCCAGCTTTGGGGGGATTCGCGAGCAGTACTTC. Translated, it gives CASFGGIREQYF.